The 20 T cell receptor beta chains given below trace back to one sample, sequenced in a study of T cell responses to AZD1222 COVID-19 vaccine. The data were produced by immunoSEQ multiplex PCR, yet TCRdb's version contains in-frame clones alone and is incomplete. Among 250,000 to 300,000 clones listed, 94% were seen once. Sequencing was performed on peripheral blood, taken 28 days after the second AZD1222 dose. The receptors originated from an adult who received the AZD1222 COVID-19 vaccine.

This clone was observed once. The chain uses TRBV7-3 and TRBJ1-1; TRBD1 agrees at 8 bases. The length of the CDR3 is 15 residues. V was pared by 1 base and J by 5 bases, with 6 bases of the junction left unmatched. The germline V gene has CDR1 SGHTA and CDR2 FQGTGA. The CDR3 spells CASSLIGQGATEAFF. As DNA, the CDR3 is TGTGCCAGCAGCTTAATTGGGCAGGGGGCGACTGAAGCTTTCTTT.

The chain joins TRBV28 to TRBJ2-1; D unresolved. V lost 8 bases to trimming and J lost 0 bases, with 17 bases between them. Germline lookup yields CDR1 MDHEN and CDR2 SYDVKM. This CDR3 region has 16 residues. CDR3 sequence: CASFPFRVSSYNEQFF. CDR3 nucleotides: TGTGCCAGCTTTCCTTTCCGGGTAAGCTCCTACAATGAGCAGTTCTTC.

The DNA for the CDR3 is TGTGCCAGCAGCGTTCAAGAGGGTGGAACTGAAGCTTTCTTT. This sequence encodes CASSVQEGGTEAFF. The chain uses TRBV11-2 and TRBJ1-1; D ambiguous. There are 14 residues in the CDR3. V lost 5 bases to trimming and J lost 5 bases, with 15 bases between them. The V gene's germline CDR1 is SGHAT and CDR2 FQNNGV.

Comment on this clone: Germline is not matched at one junction end, which may reflect a read error. The rearrangement links TRBV6-2 or TRBV6-3 to TRBJ1-5, with TRBD1 matching 8 bases. The CDR3 consists of 13 residues. Looked up from germline, CDR1 is MNHEY and CDR2 is SVGEGT. DNA of the CDR3: TGTGCCAGCAGTTACTCTAGGGACAGGCCAGATGATTTT. Protein sequence: CASSYSRDRPDDF.

The genes are TRBV5-1 and TRBJ2-7; D might be TRBD1 (6 bases). CDR3 length: 14 residues. Germline CDR1 SGHRS, CDR2 YFSETQ. V lost 1 base, J lost 2 bases, and 10 bases lay in between. Written as DNA, the CDR3 is TGCGCCAGCAGCTTGACAGGGACGCCCTACGAGCAGTACTTC. Translated: CASSLTGTPYEQYF.

CDR3 loop: CASSRRGQKTDTQYF. DNA for the CDR3: TGTGCCAGCAGCCGCAGGGGGCAGAAAACAGATACGCAGTATTTT. The gene calls are TRBV7-3 and TRBJ2-3, with 8 bases lining up with TRBD1. Germline CDR1 SGHTA, CDR2 FQGTGA. This CDR3 is built from 15 residues. J was trimmed by 3 bases and V by 5 bases; bases with no gene match: 7.

J is TRBJ2-7 and V is TRBV18, with D possibly TRBD2 on 6 matching bases. The V and J ends lost 6 bases and 2 bases respectively, with 11 bases between them. The CDR3 has 13 residues. Germline CDR1 KGHSH, CDR2 LQKENI. The CDR3 spells CASSNSGPYEQYF. The CDR3 bases are TGTGCCAGCTCGAATAGCGGCCCCTACGAGCAGTACTTC.

The chain couples TRBV28 to TRBJ1-5; D call uncertain. This CDR3 region has 12 residues. Trimming shortened V by 7 bases and J by 7 bases, and 11 bases separated the two germline ends. Germline V CDR1 and CDR2: MDHEN, SYDVKM. For the CDR3, the DNA is TGTGCCAGCACGGGCCGTCTGCAGCCCCAGCATTTT. The encoded protein is CASTGRLQPQHF.

The rearrangement joins TRBV27 to TRBJ1-5; D ambiguous. Looked up from germline, CDR1 is MNHEY and CDR2 is SMNVEV (reference sequence). The CDR3 runs 12 residues. V dropped 3 bases and J dropped 4 bases, with 4 bases sitting between them. The CDR3 loop is CASSFINQPQHF. In DNA, the CDR3 is TGTGCCAGCAGTTTCATTAATCAGCCCCAGCATTTT.

V is TRBV21-1 and J is TRBJ2-2; the listed D gene, TRBD1, was not tested against the DNA. TRBV21-1 has pseudogene status. This CDR3 region has 15 residues. CDR3 coding DNA: TGTGCCAGCAGTCAGGGGCTCAGGAACACCGGGGAGCTGTTTTTT. Protein sequence: CASSQGLRNTGELFF.

The gene calls are TRBV4-1 and TRBJ1-2; D not resolved. CDR3 size: 15 residues. CDR1 and CDR2 (germline): MGHRA, YSYEKL. Trimming shortened V by 1 base and J by 0 bases, and 9 bases separated the two germline ends. CDR3: CASSQAQLANYGYTF. The CDR3 DNA follows: TGCGCCAGCAGCCAAGCCCAACTAGCTAACTATGGCTACACCTTC.

The V gene is TRBV28, the J gene TRBJ2-2; D assignment may be TRBD1 or TRBD2 (6 bases each). Trimming took off 8 bases at V and 2 bases at J, with 12 bases between the two ends. CDR3 length: 14 residues. Germline CDR1 reads MDHEN; CDR2 reads SYDVKM. The CDR3: CASGGGANTGELFF. The CDR3 nucleotides read TGTGCCAGCGGGGGCGGGGCCAACACCGGGGAGCTGTTTTTT.

V and J are TRBV11-3 and TRBJ2-2; maybe TRBD2 (5 bases). The V gene's germline CDR1 is SGHNT and CDR2 YENEEA. Trimming shortened V by 2 bases and J by 4 bases, and 8 bases separated the two germline ends. The length of the CDR3 is 14 residues. Written as DNA, the CDR3 is TGTGCCAGCAGCTTAATGGCGGGCACCGGGGAGCTGTTTTTT. Its translation is CASSLMAGTGELFF.

The J gene is TRBJ2-7, the V gene TRBV19; D gene ambiguous. Germline V CDR1 and CDR2: LNHDA, SQIVND (reference sequence). This CDR3 is built from 10 residues. V lost 5 bases, J lost 11 bases, and 10 bases lay in between. The CDR3 loop is CASSPIGKYF. In DNA, the CDR3 is TGTGCCAGTAGTCCCATTGGCAAGTACTTC.

The chain employs TRBV5-4 and TRBJ2-4; TRBD1 matches at 9 bases. The CDR3 is 16 residues long. The J segment lost 3 bases and the V segment lost 3 bases, leaving 7 bases of the junction unmatched. CDR1 SGHNT and CDR2 YYREEE come from the germline V gene (reference sequence). CDR3: CASSSGTGTLKNIQYF. CDR3 DNA sequence: TGTGCCAGCAGCTCCGGGACAGGGACCCTCAAAAACATTCAGTACTTC.

This sequence joins TRBV7-2 and TRBJ2-1, with D possibly matching TRBD1 (5 bases). The V and J ends lost 4 bases and 8 bases respectively, with 24 bases between them. This CDR3 has 17 residues. The germline V gene encodes CDR1 SGHTA and CDR2 FQGNSA. CDR3 DNA sequence: TGTGCCAGCAGCTCTTCACTGGGGCTCGCCCTTAACGATGAGCAGTTCTTC. Protein: CASSSSLGLALNDEQFF.

The rearrangement links TRBV4-2 to TRBJ2-2; possible D gene TRBD1, 6 bases. The V and J ends lost 0 bases and 6 bases respectively, with 20 bases between them. Germline assignment: CDR1 LGHNA and CDR2 YNFKEQ. The CDR3 length is 18 residues. CDR3 loop: CASSQDWTRTVGAGELFF. DNA for the CDR3: TGTGCCAGCAGCCAAGATTGGACGAGGACAGTGGGGGCCGGGGAGCTGTTTTTT.

The chain uses TRBV23-1 and TRBJ1-2; no firm D call. TRBV23-1 is annotated as an ORF whose role is uncertain. This CDR3 has 17 amino acids. V lost 0 bases, J lost 0 bases, and 14 bases lay in between. The CDR3 bases are TGCGCCAGCAGTCAATCGCTGGGCAGCAAAGCTAACTATGGCTACACCTTC. Translating gives CASSQSLGSKANYGYTF.

The chain carries TRBV5-1 and TRBJ2-5, with D uncertain. This CDR3 contains 11 residues. CDR1 is SGHRS and CDR2 is YFSETQ in the germline V gene. The V end lost 6 bases, the J end lost 2 bases, and 5 bases lay between the germline ends. The CDR3 bases are TGCGCCAGCACGGAGCAAGAGACCCAGTACTTC. It translates to CASTEQETQYF.

This chain links TRBV6-6 with TRBJ2-3; tentative D call: TRBD2 (5 bases). Germline values: CDR1 MNHNY, CDR2 SVGAGI (reference sequence). V was shortened by 6 bases and J by 0 bases, with 16 bases between the two germline ends. CDR3 length: 16 amino acids. CDR3 DNA: TGTGCCAGCAGATTACGCGCCCGGACTAGCACAGATACGCAGTATTTT. Its translation: CASRLRARTSTDTQYF.